What follows are 13 T cell receptor beta chains derived from one specimen sequenced in a study of blood T cell repertoires in COVID-19. Assay: immunoSEQ multiplex PCR; the TCRdb copy retains only in-frame clones and omits some. The repertoire holds around 250,000 clones, with 85% to 90% as singletons. The sample comprised PBMCs or T cells enriched from blood (not recorded which). These receptors were taken from a man between 18 and 29 years old who had recovered from COVID-19.

This sequence joins TRBV28 and TRBJ1-6, with D possibly being TRBD1 (5 bases). Germline V gene lookup returns CDR1 MDHEN and CDR2 SYDVKM. The CDR3 is 15 amino acids. Deletions cut 4 bases from V and 0 bases from J, with 7 bases between. CDR3 DNA: TGTGCCAGCAGTTCAAGGGGCTCCTATAATTCACCCCTCCACTTT. Its translation is CASSSRGSYNSPLHF.

A single count supports this clone. The V call is TRBV29-1, the J call TRBJ1-2, with a weak D call TRBD1 (6 bases). The CDR3 runs 13 residues. V gave up 4 bases and J gave up 7 bases, with 16 bases separating them. CDR1 and CDR2 (germline): SQVTM, ANQGSEA. CDR3 sequence (DNA): TGCAGCGTTGCGGGACAAATCATCTCTGGCTACACCTTC. Encoded protein: CSVAGQIISGYTF.

This clone was seen a handful of times. The chain has TRBV3-1 (or the pseudogene TRBV3-2) and TRBJ2-3; TRBD1 is a possible D gene (6 bases). The CDR3 extends over 14 amino acids. CDR1 is LGHDT and CDR2 is YNNKEL in the germline V gene (reference sequence). Trimming stripped 4 bases from V and 3 bases from J, with 11 bases between. CDR3 nucleotides: TGTGCCAGCAGCCTAAGAGACAGGACAGATACGCAGTATTTT. This sequence encodes CASSLRDRTDTQYF.

The CDR3 bases are TGTGCCAGTTCGGACAGGGGGCCCGGGGCCAACGTCCTGACTTTC. Its translation is CASSDRGPGANVLTF. J is TRBJ2-6 and V is TRBV28, with TRBD1 matching 11 bases. Germline CDR1 is MDHEN and CDR2 is SYDVKM. The CDR3 has 15 amino acids. The V gene end was trimmed by 9 bases and the J gene end by 4 bases; junction bases not matched to a gene: 5.

The chain couples TRBV12-3 or TRBV12-4 to TRBJ1-1; the D is unclear. The CDR3 covers 13 residues. Deletions cut 7 bases from V and 4 bases from J, with 13 bases between. The DNA of the CDR3 is TGTGCCAGCACCCCTCTTTTGAGCACTGAAGCTTTCTTT. Translating it yields CASTPLLSTEAFF.

This chain joins TRBV6-1 and TRBJ2-4; D remains ambiguous. Germline values: CDR1 MNHNS, CDR2 SASEGT. Trimming left V 0 bases short and J 5 bases short, with 5 bases between. The CDR3 runs 13 residues. The CDR3 protein is CASSEAQENIQYF. In nucleotides, the CDR3 is TGTGCCAGCAGTGAAGCGCAGGAAAACATTCAGTACTTC.

The CDR3 region has the DNA TGTGCCAGTAGTTTGGCGGGATTGGGGACAGATACGCAGTATTTT. Amino acid sequence: CASSLAGLGTDTQYF. The chain carries TRBV19 and TRBJ2-3; maybe TRBD2 (6 bases). The V and J ends lost 5 bases and 3 bases respectively, with 15 bases between them. Germline V CDR1 and CDR2: LNHDA, SQIVND (reference sequence). This CDR3 has 15 residues. Full variable domain (outside the CDR3, taken from reference TRBV19 and TRBJ2-3): DGGITQSPKYLFRKEGQNVTLSCEQNLNHDAMYWYRQDPGQGLRLIYYSQIVNDFQKGDIAEGYSVSREKKESFPLTVTSAQKNPTAFYLCASSLAGLGTDTQYFGPGTRLTVL.

Only one count was recorded for this clone. J is TRBJ1-5 and V is TRBV11-2; D remains unclear. Germline lookup yields CDR1 SGHAT and CDR2 FQNNGV. Trimming shortened V by 0 bases and J by 5 bases, and 8 bases separated the two germline ends. The CDR3 extends over 14 amino acids. CDR3 DNA sequence: TGTGCCAGCAGCTTAGATGCCGGGGATCAGCCCCAGCATTTT. It encodes CASSLDAGDQPQHF.

V is TRBV7-3 and J is TRBJ2-7; TRBD2 matches at 9 bases. The CDR3 is made up of 13 amino acids. Germline V gives CDR1 SGHTA, CDR2 FQGTGA. J gave up 4 bases and V 6 bases, and 4 bases lay outside the gene matches. The CDR3 reads CASRTSGLYEQYF. CDR3 sequence (DNA): TGTGCCAGCAGGACTAGCGGCCTGTACGAGCAGTACTTC.

CDR3 residues: CASSLDGTGSAFF. In DNA form, the CDR3 reads TGTGCCAGCAGTTTAGATGGGACAGGGTCGGCTTTCTTT. The rearrangement uses TRBV12-3 or TRBV12-4 and TRBJ1-1; TRBD1 matches at 9 bases. With V trimmed by 1 base and J by 11 bases, 5 bases remained unmatched. This CDR3 comprises 13 residues.

This clone was picked up one time. This chain connects TRBV4-1 to TRBJ1-5; no firm D call. The CDR3 runs 16 residues. Germline V gene lookup returns CDR1 MGHRA and CDR2 YSYEKL. V lost 0 bases, J lost 1 base, and 10 bases lay in between. CDR3 nucleotide sequence: TGCGCCAGCAGCCAAGAACGGTTCTCGAGCAATCAGCCCCAGCATTTT. This gives the protein CASSQERFSSNQPQHF.

The rearrangement joins TRBV5-1 to TRBJ2-1, with 9 bases lining up with TRBD1. Trimming removed 4 bases from V and 10 bases from J; junction bases left unmatched: 9. The CDR3 is made up of 14 amino acids. CDR1 SGHRS and CDR2 YFSETQ come from the germline V gene. The CDR3 sequence: CASSAGTGTGEQFF. The CDR3 DNA reads as TGCGCCAGCAGCGCCGGGACAGGGACAGGAGAGCAGTTCTTC.

The chain couples TRBV9 to TRBJ2-3; 10 bases match TRBD2. The CDR3 is 17 amino acids. CDR1 and CDR2 from the germline V gene are SGDLS and YYNGEE. V was clipped by 2 bases and J by 2 bases; unmatched bases: 8. The CDR3 nucleotides read TGTGCCAGCAGCGTGGATGTAGCGGGAGGACTCACAGATACGCAGTATTTT. Its protein product is CASSVDVAGGLTDTQYF.